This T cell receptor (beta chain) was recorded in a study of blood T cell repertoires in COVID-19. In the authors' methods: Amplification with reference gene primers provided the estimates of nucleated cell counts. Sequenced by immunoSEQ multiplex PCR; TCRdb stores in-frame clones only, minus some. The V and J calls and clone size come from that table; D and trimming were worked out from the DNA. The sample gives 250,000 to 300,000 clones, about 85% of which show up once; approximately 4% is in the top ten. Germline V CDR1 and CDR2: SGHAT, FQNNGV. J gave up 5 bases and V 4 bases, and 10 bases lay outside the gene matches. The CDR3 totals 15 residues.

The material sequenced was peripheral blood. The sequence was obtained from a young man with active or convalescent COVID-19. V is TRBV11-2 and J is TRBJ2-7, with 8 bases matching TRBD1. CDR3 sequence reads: CASSSYQGARDEQYF. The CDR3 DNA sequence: TGTGCCAGCAGCTCGTACCAGGGGGCGAGGGACGAGCAGTACTTC.